Below are 20 T cell receptor beta chains sequenced from a single sample in a study of graft-versus-host responses after intestinal transplantation. These TCRs are of unknown antigen specificity. Clones were read by immunoSEQ multiplex PCR, and TCRdb kept only the in-frame ones, dropping some. The sample lists roughly 110,000 clones, roughly nine tenths occurring once. Here the sequenced sample was unstimulated CD4+ T cells sorted from spleen or lymph node cells, taken before transplant. The source of these receptors is a human donor who was the organ donor for an intestinal transplant.

The chain uses TRBV7-2 and TRBJ2-7; D is perhaps TRBD1 (5 bases). Per the germline V gene, CDR1 is SGHTA and CDR2 is FQGNSA. Trimming left V 1 base short and J 3 bases short, with 13 bases between. This CDR3 contains 15 residues. The DNA for the CDR3 is TGTGCCAGCAGCTTAGTAGGGGTTTTGGGCTACGAGCAGTACTTC. This sequence encodes CASSLVGVLGYEQYF.

The chain links TRBV9 to TRBJ2-2; the match to TRBD1 covers 7 bases. In germline, CDR1 is SGDLS, CDR2 YYNGEE. The CDR3 runs to 14 residues. V lost 0 bases to trimming and J lost 8 bases; unmatched junction nucleotides: 4. The CDR3 is CASSVGGGIGELFF. The CDR3 DNA reads TGTGCCAGCAGCGTAGGAGGGGGCATAGGGGAGCTGTTTTTT. The full variable domain, in which reference TRBV9 and TRBJ2-2 provide the parts outside the CDR3, is DSGVTQTPKHLITATGQRVTLRCSPRSGDLSVYWYQQSLDQGLQFLIQYYNGEERAKGNILERFSAQQFPDLHSELNLSSLELGDSALYFCASSVGGGIGELFFGEGSRLTVL.

This clone was seen a single time. J is TRBJ1-2 and V is TRBV9, with D possibly being TRBD1 (6 bases). This CDR3 spans 12 amino acids. The V end was cut by 7 bases, the J end by 4 bases, with 11 bases between. Germline V gene data show CDR1 as SGDLS and CDR2 as YYNGEE. The CDR3 DNA is TGTGCCAGCGCTCGGGACACCTATGGCTACACCTTC. It is translated as CASARDTYGYTF.

This chain joins TRBV13 and TRBJ2-7, with a weak D call TRBD1 (6 bases). V lost 4 bases, J lost 7 bases, and 14 bases lay in between. The CDR3 is 13 amino acids. Germline V gene data show CDR1 as PRHDT and CDR2 as FYEKMQ (reference sequence). The DNA of the CDR3 is TGTGCCAGCAGCTCTAGGGGGAATAGGGAGCAGTACTTC. Its protein is CASSSRGNREQYF.

This sequence joins TRBV6-5 and TRBJ1-2, with D uncertain. Looked up from germline, CDR1 is MNHEY and CDR2 is SVGAGI. The length of the CDR3 is 12 residues. V gave up 5 bases and J gave up 5 bases, with 9 bases separating them. The CDR3 sequence is CASSETSYGYTF. CDR3 in DNA: TGTGCCAGCAGTGAAACCTCGTATGGCTACACCTTC.

The chain joins TRBV28 to TRBJ1-2; D unclear. Germline V gene data show CDR1 as MDHEN and CDR2 as SYDVKM. The ends were cut back, 4 bases at V and 6 bases at J, with 12 bases in the middle. The CDR3 is 13 amino acids. CDR3 in DNA: TGTGCCAGCAGTTATAAGGGTAATCATGGCTACACCTTC. It encodes CASSYKGNHGYTF.

The chain employs TRBV10-3 and TRBJ2-7; D is undetermined. The CDR3 has 11 amino acids. The ends were cut back, 6 bases at V and 7 bases at J, with 10 bases in the middle. Germline V gives CDR1 ENHRY, CDR2 SYGVKD. CDR3 loop: CAISSTREQYF. The CDR3 bases are TGTGCCATCAGCTCAACTCGGGAGCAGTACTTC.

The V and J genes are TRBV28 and TRBJ1-1, with TRBD1 matching over 12 bases. The CDR3 spans 15 residues. Germline V gene sequence: CDR1 MDHEN, CDR2 SYDVKM. After removal of 4 bases from V and 7 bases from J, the junction contained 7 bases not matched to a gene. For the CDR3, the DNA is TGTGCCAGCAGTTCCCCGGGACAGGGGGCCGTTGAAGCTTTCTTT. This encodes CASSSPGQGAVEAFF.

This clone has only one observation. The CDR3 DNA follows: TGTGCCAGCAGTTTCCCGGGACAGGAGGGGACCCAGTACTTC. This sequence encodes CASSFPGQEGTQYF. The rearrangement joins TRBV6-5 to TRBJ2-5; 8 bases are shared with TRBD1. The trim removed 4 bases at V and 7 bases at J, leaving 8 bases unmatched. Germline lookup yields CDR1 MNHEY and CDR2 SVGAGI. This CDR3 spans 14 amino acids.

The chain couples TRBV7-8 to TRBJ1-2; 8 bases fit TRBD1. J lost 2 bases, V lost 2 bases, and 7 bases had no gene match. CDR3 length: 16 amino acids. CDR1 and CDR2 from the germline V gene are SGHVS and FQNEAQ. This CDR3 is CASSLWGTGSNYGYTF. The CDR3 coding sequence is TGTGCCAGCAGCTTATGGGGGACAGGATCAAACTATGGCTACACCTTC. Looking up the rest from reference TRBV7-8 and TRBJ1-2 gives the full variable domain: GAGVSQSPRYKVAKRGQDVALRCDPISGHVSLFWYQQALGQGPEFLTYFQNEAQLDKSGLPSDRFFAERPEGSVSTLKIQRTQQEDSAVYLCASSLWGTGSNYGYTFGSGTRLTVV.

The V call is TRBV2, the J call TRBJ1-1, with TRBD1 as a possible D gene (5 bases). V was clipped by 5 bases and J by 2 bases, with 15 bases between them. CDR1 is SNHLY and CDR2 is FYNNEI in the germline V gene. The CDR3 is 15 residues long. The CDR3 nucleotides are TGTGCCAGCAGTTTCCCCGGGACGGTTAACACTGAAGCTTTCTTT. Protein product: CASSFPGTVNTEAFF.

The chain carries TRBV7-2 and TRBJ2-1, with a possible D match to TRBD2 (7 bases). This CDR3 comprises 17 residues. The V gene's germline CDR1 is SGHTA and CDR2 FQGNSA. The V end was cut by 8 bases, the J end by 2 bases, with 22 bases between. The CDR3, as DNA: TGTGCCAGCCGGGCCAGGGGCGGGAGTCTGGCCTACAATGAGCAGTTCTTC. Protein: CASRARGGSLAYNEQFF.

V usage is TRBV28 and J usage is TRBJ2-1; TRBD2 matches 8 bases. CDR1 and CDR2 from the germline V gene are MDHEN and SYDVKM. The CDR3 is 15 amino acids. The V gene end was trimmed by 7 bases and the J gene end by 0 bases; junction bases not matched to a gene: 5. CDR3 bases: TGTGCCAGCAACCCTACTAGCGGCTCCTACAATGAGCAGTTCTTC. This codes for CASNPTSGSYNEQFF.

The J gene is TRBJ1-2, the V gene TRBV4-2; D is undetermined. The CDR3 is made up of 15 amino acids. Germline-derived CDR1 and CDR2 are LGHNA and YNFKEQ. V was shortened by 0 bases and J by 0 bases, with 8 bases between the two germline ends. CDR3 in DNA: TGTGCCAGCAGCCAAGACGGCCAGCCTAACTATGGCTACACCTTC. Its translation: CASSQDGQPNYGYTF.

The chain has TRBV6-1 and TRBJ1-4; TRBD1 matches at 8 bases. Looked up from germline, CDR1 is MNHNS and CDR2 is SASEGT. The CDR3 consists of 14 residues. The junction had 6 bases not matched to a gene; V was cut back by 10 bases and J by 2 bases. The CDR3 sequence is CATRTGRTNEKLFF. The CDR3 DNA reads as TGTGCCACCCGGACAGGGCGGACTAATGAAAAACTGTTTTTT.

This chain links TRBV6-5 with TRBJ2-3; D gene unclear. Germline assignment: CDR1 MNHEY and CDR2 SVGAGI. The CDR3 runs 14 residues. V dropped 8 bases and J dropped 0 bases, with 12 bases sitting between them. DNA for the CDR3: TGTGCCAGCTCCCTGTACGGAAGCACAGATACGCAGTATTTT. This encodes CASSLYGSTDTQYF.

The chain uses TRBV7-9 and TRBJ2-5, with a possible D match to TRBD2 (6 bases). CDR3 size: 14 residues. The germline CDR1 and CDR2 sequences are SEHNR and FQNEAQ (reference sequence). The V end was cut by 2 bases, the J end by 5 bases, with 12 bases between. CDR3 sequence: CASSLYAAGETQYF. As DNA, the CDR3 is TGTGCCAGCAGCTTATATGCGGCGGGGGAGACCCAGTACTTC.

This chain joins TRBV7-9 and TRBJ2-7; TRBD2 might be the D (6 bases). The length of the CDR3 is 13 residues. Germline lookup yields CDR1 SEHNR and CDR2 FQNEAQ (reference sequence). V dropped 6 bases and J dropped 1 base, with 10 bases sitting between them. CDR3 protein: CASSWGLSYEQYF. CDR3 nucleotide sequence: TGTGCCAGCAGTTGGGGACTGTCCTACGAGCAGTACTTC.

The chain couples TRBV5-1 to TRBJ2-2; TRBD2 matches 10 bases. The junction had 8 bases not matched to a gene; V was cut back by 3 bases and J by 6 bases. CDR1 and CDR2 (germline): SGHRS, YFSETQ. The CDR3 is 16 amino acids. This CDR3 is CASSSLAGAGAGELFF. CDR3 coding DNA: TGCGCCAGCAGCTCCCTAGCGGGAGCTGGAGCCGGGGAGCTGTTTTTT.

This chain joins TRBV27 and TRBJ1-4; no definite D call. The CDR3 contains 16 residues. Trimming took off 5 bases at V and 3 bases at J, with 16 bases between the two ends. CDR1 MNHEY and CDR2 SMNVEV come from the germline V gene (reference sequence). This CDR3 reads CASSPYTSKPNEKLFF. The CDR3 bases are TGTGCCAGCAGTCCCTACACCTCAAAGCCTAATGAAAAACTGTTTTTT. The entire variable domain, with the rest obtained from reference TRBV27 and TRBJ1-4, is as follows: EAQVTQNPRYLITVTGKKLTVTCSQNMNHEYMSWYRQDPGLGLRQIYYSMNVEVTDKGDVPEGYKVSRKEKRNFPLILESPSPNQTSLYFCASSPYTSKPNEKLFFGSGTQLSVL.